This is a list of T cell receptor beta chains from one sample in a study of CD8 T cells in Susac syndrome. TCRdb redid the calling of the immunoSEQ multiplex PCR reads with MiXCR, one entry per CDR3 protein. The repertoire includes approximately 190,000 distinct CDR3 sequences, 90% to 95% of them detected once, and roughly 0.094% sits in the top ten. Sequences were obtained from CD4+ T cells from PBMCs. The origin of the receptors is a human donor with multiple sclerosis. Each CDR3 is given with its conserved first and last residue. A D gene is named only where the DNA matches it firmly.

v_call	j_call	d_call	cdr3_aa	cdr3_nt
TRBV20-1	TRBJ2-7	NA	CSAGAGFHEQYF	TGCAGTGCTGGGGCGGGGTTCCACGAGCAGTACTTC
TRBV7-2	TRBJ2-1	TRBD1	CASSSTGQPNEQFF	TGTGCCAGCAGCTCCACGGGACAGCCCAATGAGCAGTTCTTC
TRBV29-1	TRBJ1-2	NA	CSVATNYGYTF	TGCAGCGTCGCCACTAATTATGGCTACACCTTC
TRBV12-3/TRBV12-4	TRBJ2-5	TRBD1	CASLPGTGRGLQETQYF	TGTGCCAGCCTTCCGGGGACAGGTCGTGGGCTCCAAGAGACCCAGTACTTC
TRBV9	TRBJ2-5	NA	CASSPPAGTTGVTQYF	TGTGCCAGCAGTCCTCCGGCGGGGACGACCGGCGTGACCCAGTACTTC
TRBV27	TRBJ2-4	NA	CASSLWEGGTKNIQYF	TGTGCCAGCAGTTTATGGGAAGGCGGGACGAAAAACATTCAGTACTTC
TRBV11-2	TRBJ2-3	NA	CASRHTHGDTQYF	TGTGCCAGCAGACACACCCACGGAGATACGCAGTATTTT
TRBV7-9	TRBJ1-4	NA	CASSTAVAGTGEKLFF	TGTGCCAGCAGCACAGCGGTGGCAGGGACCGGCGAAAAACTGTTTTTT
TRBV11-2	TRBJ1-3	NA	CASSAASSGNTIYF	TGTGCCAGCTCGGCGGCCTCCTCTGGAAACACCATATATTTT
TRBV12-3/TRBV12-4	TRBJ2-3	NA	CASSARERDTQYF	TGTGCCAGCAGCGCGAGGGAGCGAGATACGCAGTATTTT
TRBV2	TRBJ2-7	NA	CASSEARQYF	TGTGCCAGCAGTGAAGCACGGCAGTACTTC
TRBV4-1	TRBJ2-5	NA	CASSHPGRTKETQYF	TGCGCCAGCAGCCACCCGGGACGGACGAAAGAGACCCAGTACTTC
TRBV14	TRBJ2-3	NA	CASSQVVADTQYF	TGTGCCAGCAGCCAAGTTGTAGCAGATACGCAGTATTTT
TRBV30	TRBJ1-6	NA	CAWSVQERSPLHF	TGTGCCTGGAGTGTACAGGAGAGGTCACCCCTCCACTTT
TRBV29-1	TRBJ1-1	NA	CSAPSRRGGNTEAFF	TGCAGCGCCCCCTCTAGAAGAGGAGGAAACACTGAAGCTTTCTTT
TRBV2	TRBJ2-3	NA	CASKEEPSTDTQYF	TGTGCCAGCAAAGAGGAACCTAGCACAGATACGCAGTATTTT
TRBV2	TRBJ2-3	NA	CASSEPPDTQYF	TGTGCCAGCAGTGAACCCCCAGATACGCAGTATTTT
TRBV7-9	TRBJ2-1	TRBD2	CASSFNRLAGNEQFF	TGTGCCAGCAGCTTTAATCGACTAGCGGGCAATGAGCAGTTCTTC
TRBV6-5	TRBJ1-6	TRBD1	CASSSFHGQGSNSPLHF	TGTGCCAGCAGTTCCTTCCACGGACAGGGCAGTAATTCACCCCTCCACTTT
TRBV6-2/TRBV6-3	TRBJ1-2	NA	CASSYSTEGGYTF	TGTGCCAGCAGTTATTCCACGGAAGGGGGCTACACCTTC
TRBV4-1	TRBJ2-4	NA	CASSQLPTEGNIQYF	TGCGCCAGCAGCCAGCTACCGACAGAGGGAAACATTCAGTACTTC
TRBV15	TRBJ2-2	NA	CATGRVVGTGELFF	TGTGCCACCGGCCGCGTGGTCGGCACCGGGGAGCTGTTTTTT
TRBV5-6	TRBJ1-5	NA	CASSLRNSNQPQHF	TGTGCCAGCAGCTTAAGAAATAGCAATCAGCCCCAGCATTTT
TRBV7-3	TRBJ2-1	TRBD2	CASSTRLAGDEQFF	TGTGCCAGCAGCACACGACTAGCGGGAGATGAGCAGTTCTTC
TRBV20-1	TRBJ2-5	NA	CSAPLAVGTQYF	TGCAGTGCCCCCTTAGCGGTAGGGACCCAGTACTTC
TRBV24-1	TRBJ2-1	NA	CATSDPGRYNEQFF	TGTGCCACCAGTGATCCGGGACGCTACAATGAGCAGTTCTTC
TRBV5-4	TRBJ2-7	TRBD2	CASSFSSGTHEQYF	TGTGCCAGCAGCTTCTCTAGCGGGACCCACGAGCAGTACTTC
TRBV5-1	TRBJ2-2	TRBD1	CASSLRDRETGELFF	TGCGCCAGCAGCTTGAGGGACAGGGAAACCGGGGAGCTGTTTTTT
TRBV9	TRBJ2-5	TRBD2	CASRAGAGQETQYF	TGCGCCAGCAGAGCGGGAGCCGGTCAAGAGACCCAGTACTTC
TRBV14	TRBJ1-2	NA	CASSQGGAEGHGRTF	TGTGCCAGCAGCCAAGGGGGTGCTGAGGGCCATGGACGGACCTTC
TRBV14	TRBJ1-6	NA	CASSPDWGARSPLHF	TGTGCCAGCAGCCCGGATTGGGGGGCTAGATCACCCCTCCACTTT
TRBV6-1	TRBJ2-1	NA	CASSGGSTYNEQFF	TGTGCCAGCAGTGGTGGGTCAACCTACAATGAGCAGTTCTTC
TRBV3-1	TRBJ1-2	NA	CASSYSGTGYTF	TGTGCCAGCAGCTACAGCGGGACAGGCTACACCTTC
TRBV4-1	TRBJ1-5	NA	CASSHPIPRGINQPQHF	TGCGCCAGCAGCCACCCGATCCCCCGGGGGATCAATCAGCCCCAGCATTTT
TRBV30	TRBJ1-2	NA	CAWSVPGRYTF	TGTGCCTGGAGTGTACCCGGGCGCTACACCTTC